This T cell receptor (beta chain) was recorded in a study of post-analysis software for immune sequencing data. The CDR3 totals 12 residues. The ends were cut back, 4 bases at V and 8 bases at J, with 9 bases in the middle. In germline, CDR1 is SGHAT, CDR2 FQNNGV. Regarding this clonotype: Its antigen remains unidentified.

Built from TCR beta cDNA, the libraries had unique molecular identifiers in them. Approximately 0.5 million cDNA molecules were recovered from an input of 1 to 10 million T cells. MiXCR was run by TCRdb on the PCR reads, yielding one entry per CDR3 protein. The table records a few hundred thousand distinct CDR3 sequences, 45% of them present only once. General study points: Compared with controls, patients had more of 4 or 5 TRBV segments, including TRBV5-6, TRBV5-1 and TRBV20-1. Batch-mates among the samples co-clustered strongly by F measure. Controls had significantly higher normalized Chao1 diversity than multiple sclerosis patients.

The sequence derives from a girl aged 5-17 years with multiple sclerosis. The chain links TRBV11-2 to TRBJ2-1, with D maybe TRBD2 (5 bases). The material sequenced was blood. Here the CDR3 DNA reads TGTGCCAGCAGCTCCCTGGACTATGAGCAGTTCTTC. As protein: CASSSLDYEQFF. The whole variable domain, filled in from reference TRBV11-2 and TRBJ2-1, reads EAGVAQSPRYKIIEKRQSVAFWCNPISGHATLYWYQQILGQGPKLLIQFQNNGVVDDSQLPKDRFSAERLKGVDSTLKIQPAKLEDSAVYLCASSSLDYEQFFGPGTRLTVL.